This paragraph covers one TCR beta chain sequence. The data originate from a study of blood T cell repertoires in COVID-19. Study-wide background: Collection of acute and convalescent COVID-19 samples took place in the United States, Italy and Spain. The cDNA or gDNA used as material had been derived from T cells, B-cell-depleted T cells, or PBMCs.

The authors' processing: By means of reference gene primer amplification, nucleated cell counts were estimated. The protocol was immunoSEQ multiplex PCR, while the TCRdb copy is restricted to in-frame clones and leaves out a portion. V and J calls and clone size come straight from that table; D and trimming were deduced from the DNA. The sample has hundreds of thousands of clones, about 86% seen once. Germline V gene data show CDR1 as GTSNPN and CDR2 as SVGIG (reference sequence). The CDR3 totals 14 residues. With V trimmed by 5 bases and J by 4 bases, 7 bases remained unmatched. The sample comprised peripheral blood. The chain carries TRBV30 and TRBJ1-3, with 8 bases lining up with TRBD1. The TCR originated in a man aged 55 to 69 who had recovered from COVID-19. The CDR3 bases are TGTGCCTGGCGGACAGGGCCCGAAGGAAACACCATATATTTT. It yields the protein CAWRTGPEGNTIYF. The full variable domain, with the rest looked up from reference TRBV30 and TRBJ1-3, is SQTIHQWPATLVQPVGSPLSLECTVEGTSNPNLYWYRQAAGRGLQLLFYSVGIGQISSEVPQNLSASRPQDRQFILSSKKLLLSDSGFYLCAWRTGPEGNTIYFGEGSWLTVV.